A selection of T cell receptor beta chains follows, all from one sample in a study of identical twins. MiXCR, applied by TCRdb to the 5' RACE reads, yields one record per CDR3 protein. The table has about 530,000 distinct CDR3 sequences, about a fifth seen once; the top ten hold 0.4% to 0.6%. This sample also appeared in a second study, on yellow fever vaccine responses in identical twins.

The material sequenced was CD4+ T cells sorted from blood. These TCRs come from a woman aged 18-29 years in good health. CDR3s include the opening cysteine and the closing phenylalanine or tryptophan. The D gene is left open where the match is weak. Clone size is not always given. Where it is, it says once, few, many or a class for expanded clones.

>TRBD1|few|TRBV7-8|TRBJ2-5
CASSSTGVGTQYF
TGTGCCAGCAGCTCAACAGGGGTGGGGACCCAGTACTTC
>TRBD1|few|TRBV7-9|TRBJ1-2
CASSTDRENGYTF
TGTGCCAGCAGCACGGACAGGGAGAATGGCTACACCTTC
>.|.|TRBV3-1|TRBJ2-7
CASSQDRVNEQYF
TGTGCCAGCAGCCAAGATCGGGTCAACGAGCAGTACTTC
>.|few|TRBV7-9|TRBJ2-5
CASSPRGGAEGTQYF
TGTGCCAGCAGCCCCCGAGGGGGAGCCGAAGGGACCCAGTACTTC
>.|.|TRBV12-3/TRBV12-4|TRBJ1-3
CASSRPGGGNTIYF
TGTGCCAGCAGCCGCCCGGGGGGCGGAAACACCATATATTTT
>.|.|TRBV15|TRBJ2-2
CATSPNTGELFF
TGTGCCACCAGTCCGAACACCGGGGAGCTGTTTTTT
>.|few|TRBV4-1|TRBJ2-5
CASSQVQKQETQYF
TGCGCCAGCAGCCAAGTACAGAAGCAAGAGACCCAGTACTTC
>TRBD2|few|TRBV7-2|TRBJ2-1
CASSEQPGLVDEQFF
TGTGCCAGCAGCGAGCAACCGGGACTAGTCGATGAGCAGTTCTTC
>.|.|TRBV11-2|TRBJ1-1
CASSSPDGTEAFF
TGTGCCAGCAGCTCGCCGGACGGCACTGAAGCTTTCTTT
>.|.|TRBV10-3|TRBJ1-5
CAISLSGVSNQPQHF
TGTGCCATCAGCCTCAGTGGGGTTAGCAATCAGCCCCAGCATTTT
>.|many|TRBV5-1|TRBJ1-1
CASSLGLTGNTEAFF
TGCGCCAGCAGCTTGGGGTTAACAGGGAACACTGAAGCTTTCTTT
>.|.|TRBV3-1|TRBJ2-1
CASSHFASLGNEQFF
TGTGCCAGCAGCCATTTCGCCAGCTTGGGTAATGAGCAGTTCTTC
>.|few|TRBV4-1|TRBJ1-4
CASSQAYEKLFF
TGCGCCAGCAGCCAAGCCTATGAAAAACTGTTTTTT
>TRBD2|.|TRBV7-7|TRBJ2-1
CASSLGLAGEEQFF
TGTGCCAGCAGCTTGGGACTAGCGGGGGAGGAGCAGTTCTTC
>.|.|TRBV20-1|TRBJ2-2
CSASSQANTGELFF
TGCAGTGCTAGTAGTCAGGCCAACACCGGGGAGCTGTTTTTT
>.|once|TRBV2|TRBJ1-3
CASSVEAGNTIYF
TGTGCCAGCAGTGTGGAGGCTGGAAACACCATATATTTT
>.|few|TRBV12-3/TRBV12-4|TRBJ1-5
CASKVQNQPQHF
TGTGCCAGCAAGGTACAGAATCAGCCCCAGCATTTT
>.|.|TRBV4-1|TRBJ2-2
CASSLVVGMNTGELFF
TGCGCCAGCAGCCTGGTGGTAGGGATGAACACCGGGGAGCTGTTTTTT
>.|.|TRBV21-1|TRBJ1-4
CASTRLPHWYKLFF
TGTGCCAGCACCCGACTGCCCCATTGGTATAAACTGTTTTTT
>TRBD1|many|TRBV6-6|TRBJ1-3
CASSWDRGNTIYF
TGTGCCAGCAGTTGGGACAGGGGAAACACCATATATTTT
>.|.|TRBV20-1|TRBJ1-1
CSARPAKVNTEAFF
TGCAGTGCTAGGCCAGCCAAGGTGAACACTGAAGCTTTCTTT
>TRBD1|.|TRBV20-1|TRBJ2-1
CSARPPGTGPNEQFF
TGCAGTGCTAGACCACCCGGGACAGGCCCCAATGAGCAGTTCTTC
>TRBD2|.|TRBV29-1|TRBJ2-2
CSVGLAGPGELFF
TGCAGCGTGGGACTAGCGGGCCCCGGGGAGCTGTTTTTT
>.|.|TRBV10-3|TRBJ1-1
CAIGPRRGAFF
TGTGCCATCGGCCCCCGTCGAGGGGCTTTCTTT
>.|.|TRBV20-1|TRBJ2-2
CSARAQNTGELFF
TGCAGTGCTAGGGCGCAGAACACCGGGGAGCTGTTTTTT
>.|few|TRBV5-1|TRBJ2-3
CASGYRGTDTQYF
TGCGCCAGCGGCTATCGGGGCACAGATACGCAGTATTTT
>.|.|TRBV28|TRBJ2-2
CASSSGPRNTGELFF
TGTGCCAGCAGCTCCGGACCGCGAAACACCGGGGAGCTGTTTTTT
>TRBD1|.|TRBV6-1|TRBJ2-3
CASRGQGVSTDTQYF
TGTGCCAGCAGGGGACAGGGCGTTAGCACAGATACGCAGTATTTT
>.|few|TRBV12-3/TRBV12-4|TRBJ2-1
CASSFGGFGEQFF
TGTGCCAGCAGTTTTGGGGGTTTTGGTGAGCAGTTCTTC
>.|few|TRBV20-1|TRBJ2-5
CSASGVAGTQETQYF
TGCAGTGCTAGTGGTGTGGCAGGCACCCAAGAGACCCAGTACTTC
>TRBD2|.|TRBV10-3|TRBJ2-2
CAISETPGRGTFRELFF
TGTGCCATCAGTGAGACCCCCGGGCGGGGGACTTTCCGGGAGCTGTTTTTT
>TRBD1|.|TRBV2|TRBJ2-3
CARGRTGESTDTQYF
TGTGCCAGGGGTAGGACAGGGGAGAGCACAGATACGCAGTATTTT
>TRBD1|.|TRBV12-3/TRBV12-4|TRBJ2-5
CASSPLSSQGAGEETQYF
TGTGCCAGCAGTCCCTTAAGTTCTCAGGGGGCTGGAGAGGAGACCCAGTACTTC